Below, 30 T cell receptor beta chains from the same sample are listed, as sequenced in a study of cytomegalovirus exposure and HLA in healthy donors. PCR employed 60 Vbeta and 13 Jbeta primers. Sequencing was performed with immunoSEQ multiplex PCR; in TCRdb, only in-frame clones are kept and a portion is missing. The sample shows about 190,000 clones, 84% of them seen only once. The sequenced sample consisted of PBMCs. The receptors come from a boy younger than 18 in good health and CMV-seronegative.

This clone was observed a single time. This chain joins TRBV2 and TRBJ2-3; D might be TRBD2 (5 bases). The germline V and J ends were trimmed by 7 bases and 2 bases, with 13 bases remaining between them. CDR1 and CDR2 from the germline V gene are SNHLY and FYNNEI. There are 14 residues in the CDR3. The CDR3 protein is CASKNGIITDTQYF. The CDR3 DNA reads as TGTGCCAGCAAAAACGGGATTATCACAGATACGCAGTATTTT.

This chain joins TRBV28 and TRBJ2-7; 8 bases are shared with TRBD2. J gave up 0 bases and V 3 bases, and 7 bases lay outside the gene matches. There are 16 residues in the CDR3. Per the germline V gene, CDR1 is MDHEN and CDR2 is SYDVKM. The CDR3 here is CASSFLLAESSYEQYF. DNA for the CDR3: TGTGCCAGCAGTTTTCTACTAGCGGAAAGCTCCTACGAGCAGTACTTC.

This chain links TRBV27 with TRBJ1-1; D unresolved. Trimming pared 5 bases from V and 0 bases from J, leaving 13 bases between. The CDR3 runs 15 residues. Germline V gene data show CDR1 as MNHEY and CDR2 as SMNVEV (reference sequence). The CDR3 reads CASSPYSGLNTEAFF. In nucleotides, the CDR3 is TGTGCCAGCAGTCCCTACAGCGGGTTGAACACTGAAGCTTTCTTT.

This clone was counted only a few times. V is TRBV5-6 and J is TRBJ1-1, with no clear D. Trimming left V 0 bases short and J 3 bases short, with 9 bases between. The CDR3 sequence is 14 residues long. Germline CDR1 is SGHDT and CDR2 is YYEEEE. The chain's CDR3 is CASSLVRLYTEAFF. In DNA, the CDR3 is TGTGCCAGCAGCTTGGTGAGGTTGTACACTGAAGCTTTCTTT. The full variable domain, in which reference TRBV5-6 and TRBJ1-1 provide the parts outside the CDR3, is DAGVTQSPTHLIKTRGQQVTLRCSPKSGHDTVSWYQQALGQGPQFIFQYYEEEERQRGNFPDRFSGHQFPNYSSELNVNALLLGDSALYLCASSLVRLYTEAFFGQGTRLTVV.

The rearrangement joins TRBV6-5 to TRBJ1-5; 7 bases agree with TRBD1. Germline CDR1 MNHEY, CDR2 SVGAGI. V lost 4 bases to trimming and J lost 5 bases; unmatched junction nucleotides: 5. The CDR3 is made up of 14 amino acids. CDR3 in DNA: TGTGCCAGCAGTTCATACAGGGGTCATCAGCCCCAGCATTTT. This translates into CASSSYRGHQPQHF.

The genes are TRBV4-1 and TRBJ2-4; D perhaps matches TRBD2 (5 bases). The germline gives CDR1 MGHRA, CDR2 YSYEKL. This CDR3 spans 17 amino acids. V was shortened by 6 bases and J by 1 base, with 19 bases between the two germline ends. The CDR3 DNA follows: TGCGCCAGCAGTGGAGGCGGGCAGCTTGGGGCCAAAAACATTCAGTACTTC. This gives the protein CASSGGGQLGAKNIQYF.

This clone was observed a few times. The rearrangement links TRBV30 to TRBJ1-1; tentatively, D is TRBD1 (5 bases). Looked up from germline, CDR1 is GTSNPN and CDR2 is SVGIG (reference sequence). V was clipped by 3 bases and J by 6 bases, with 8 bases between them. The CDR3 sequence is 11 residues long. The CDR3: CAWSLGAEAFF. CDR3 nucleotide sequence: TGTGCCTGGAGCCTAGGGGCTGAAGCTTTCTTT.

The chain couples TRBV10-3 to TRBJ2-3; D is perhaps TRBD2 (5 bases). The CDR3 is made up of 15 amino acids. Germline V gene data show CDR1 as ENHRY and CDR2 as SYGVKD. The V and J ends lost 5 bases and 2 bases respectively, with 14 bases between them. CDR3 in DNA: TGTGCCATCAGTCAGGCGAAGAGGGCCACAGATACGCAGTATTTT. This codes for CAISQAKRATDTQYF.

The chain uses TRBV27 and TRBJ2-7; the match to TRBD1 covers 12 bases. J was trimmed by 3 bases and V by 2 bases; bases with no gene match: 5. This CDR3 has 16 amino acids. Germline V gives CDR1 MNHEY, CDR2 SMNVEV (reference sequence). CDR3 sequence: CASSLDGTGGNYEQYF. CDR3 nucleotide sequence: TGTGCCAGCAGTTTAGACGGGACAGGGGGCAACTACGAGCAGTACTTC.

The V call is TRBV14, the J call TRBJ2-5; possible D gene TRBD2, 5 bases. The germline CDR1 and CDR2 sequences are SGHDN and FVKESK. The V gene lost 0 bases and the J gene lost 1 base, with 15 bases spanning the gap. CDR3 size: 17 residues. DNA for the CDR3: TGTGCCAGCAGCCAAGAGGGGTGGACTTCTAGCCAAGAGACCCAGTACTTC. This encodes CASSQEGWTSSQETQYF. Looking up the rest from reference TRBV14 and TRBJ2-5 gives the full variable domain: EAGVTQFPSHSVIEKGQTVTLRCDPISGHDNLYWYRRVMGKEIKFLLHFVKESKQDESGMPNNRFLAERTGGTYSTLKVQPAELEDSGVYFCASSQEGWTSSQETQYFGPGTRLLVL.

The chain carries TRBV5-1 and TRBJ1-2, with D hard to call. The germline gives CDR1 SGHRS, CDR2 YFSETQ. The ends were cut back, 1 base at V and 6 bases at J, with 7 bases in the middle. The CDR3 consists of 12 residues. The CDR3 sequence: CASSLPGDGYTF. The DNA of the CDR3 is TGCGCCAGCAGCTTGCCCGGGGATGGCTACACCTTC.

The DNA for the CDR3 is TGTGCCTGCCGGGGGAGGGCGGGCCTTCTGGTCCATGAGCAGTTCTTC. Its protein product is CACRGRAGLLVHEQFF. This chain joins TRBV2 and TRBJ2-1, with 7 positions matching TRBD2. CDR1 is SNHLY and CDR2 is FYNNEI in the germline V gene. V lost 11 bases to trimming and J lost 8 bases; unmatched junction nucleotides: 21. The CDR3 extends over 16 amino acids.

The V and J genes are TRBV7-6 and TRBJ2-1, with a possible D match to TRBD2 (5 bases). Trimming cost V 5 bases and J 4 bases, with 15 bases left between them. The CDR3 spans 15 residues. Looked up from germline, CDR1 is SGHVS and CDR2 is FNYEAQ. The CDR3 region is CASSSPRGPYNEQFF. The CDR3 DNA is TGTGCCAGCAGCAGCCCCCGCGGGCCTTACAATGAGCAGTTCTTC.

The chain combines TRBV19 with TRBJ2-7; a possible D gene is TRBD1 (5 bases). In germline, CDR1 is LNHDA, CDR2 SQIVND (reference sequence). The CDR3 has 14 amino acids. With 6 bases removed from V and 0 bases from J, the gap between germline ends came to 12 bases. DNA of the CDR3: TGTGCCAGTAGGTTTGGGGCGAGCTCCTACGAGCAGTACTTC. The encoded protein is CASRFGASSYEQYF. Variable domain in full (rest from reference TRBV19 and TRBJ2-7): DGGITQSPKYLFRKEGQNVTLSCEQNLNHDAMYWYRQDPGQGLRLIYYSQIVNDFQKGDIAEGYSVSREKKESFPLTVTSAQKNPTAFYLCASRFGASSYEQYFGPGTRLTVT.

This clone was seen only a few times. The CDR3 here is CAWSWASRGEKLFF. DNA of the CDR3: TGTGCCTGGAGTTGGGCATCAAGGGGGGAAAAACTGTTTTTT. The gene calls are TRBV30 and TRBJ1-4; TRBD1 might be the D (6 bases). CDR3 size: 14 residues. V lost 2 bases and J lost 8, with 15 bases in between. Germline assignment: CDR1 GTSNPN and CDR2 SVGIG (reference sequence).

This rearrangement joins TRBV29-1 to TRBJ1-2, with TRBD1 as a possible D gene (6 bases). This CDR3 spans 12 amino acids. Trimming removed 5 bases from V and 7 bases from J, with 14 bases in between. Germline V gene sequence: CDR1 SQVTM, CDR2 ANQGSEA. The CDR3 nucleotides are TGCAGCGTTTTATCAGGGGCGGTTGGCTACACCTTC. Its protein is CSVLSGAVGYTF.

CDR3 nucleotide sequence: TGTGCCTGGGGACAGGGAGATTATGAAAAACTGTTTTTT. It is translated as CAWGQGDYEKLFF. The chain has TRBV30 and TRBJ1-4, with 8 bases matching TRBD1. Trimming took 5 bases from V and 6 from J; bases not matched to a gene: 5. CDR1 GTSNPN and CDR2 SVGIG come from the germline V gene (reference sequence). The CDR3 runs to 13 residues. Full variable domain (rest looked up from reference TRBV30 and TRBJ1-4): SQTIHQWPATLVQPVGSPLSLECTVEGTSNPNLYWYRQAAGRGLQLLFYSVGIGQISSEVPQNLSASRPQDRQFILSSKKLLLSDSGFYLCAWGQGDYEKLFFGSGTQLSVL.

The V and J genes are TRBV7-9 and TRBJ2-5; D not certain. Germline assignment: CDR1 SEHNR and CDR2 FQNEAQ (reference sequence). V lost 2 bases and J 0 bases, leaving 10 bases between the germline ends. The CDR3 totals 15 residues. CDR3 sequence: CASSLKAAYQETQYF. The CDR3 bases are TGTGCCAGCAGCTTAAAGGCGGCATACCAAGAGACCCAGTACTTC.

This clone was seen once. The rearrangement uses TRBV18 and TRBJ1-1, with 9 nucleotides matching TRBD1. The CDR3 totals 18 residues. Looked up from germline, CDR1 is KGHSH and CDR2 is LQKENI. Germline trimming cut 4 bases from V and 0 bases from J; bases unmatched to any gene: 12. The CDR3 reads CASSRGQGRGSMNTEAFF. The CDR3 coding sequence is TGTGCCAGCTCACGCGGACAGGGGAGGGGGTCTATGAACACTGAAGCTTTCTTT.

The J gene is TRBJ2-4, the V gene TRBV12-5, with D possibly matching TRBD2 (6 bases). CDR3 length: 9 amino acids. Germline V gene data show CDR1 as LGHNT and CDR2 as FRNRAP. V lost 10 bases to trimming and J lost 13 bases, with 11 bases between them. Written as DNA, the CDR3 is TGTGCTACCCCGCGGGACCAGTACTTC. Its translation is CATPRDQYF.

The chain uses TRBV6-5 and TRBJ2-5, with 10 bases lining up with TRBD2. V trimming: 4 bases; J trimming: 3 bases; junction bases outside the gene matches: 5. The CDR3 length is 15 residues. Germline CDR1 MNHEY, CDR2 SVGAGI. The CDR3 loop reads CASSSTGLAEETQYF. The DNA for the CDR3 is TGTGCCAGCAGTTCAACCGGACTAGCGGAAGAGACCCAGTACTTC.

The chain couples TRBV15 to TRBJ2-7, with 7 bases identical to TRBD2. V lost 8 bases to trimming and J lost 7 bases; unmatched junction nucleotides: 23. The CDR3 contains 17 residues. The germline V gene encodes CDR1 LNHNV and CDR2 YYDKDF (reference sequence). This CDR3 is CATGPGWSGNGDVEQYF. The CDR3 nucleotides read TGTGCCACCGGACCCGGTTGGAGCGGGAATGGCGATGTGGAGCAGTACTTC. Full variable domain (rest looked up from reference TRBV15 and TRBJ2-7): DAMVIQNPRYQVTQFGKPVTLSCSQTLNHNVMYWYQQKSSQAPKLLFHYYDKDFNNEADTPDNFQSRRPNTSFCFLDIRSPGLGDTAMYLCATGPGWSGNGDVEQYFGPGTRLTVT.

The V gene is TRBV9, the J gene TRBJ2-7, with TRBD2 identical over 13 bases. Germline V gene data show CDR1 as SGDLS and CDR2 as YYNGEE. The CDR3 extends over 12 amino acids. V gave up 3 bases and J gave up 12 bases; unmatched junction bases: 3. The CDR3 protein is CASSEGLAGRYF. The CDR3, as DNA: TGTGCCAGCAGCGAGGGACTAGCGGGACGGTACTTC.

The J gene is TRBJ1-2, the V gene TRBV10-3; 12 nucleotides align to TRBD1. With 5 bases clipped from V and 4 bases from J, the junction kept 8 bases outside the gene matches. CDR3 length: 16 amino acids. Germline V lookup: CDR1 ENHRY, CDR2 SYGVKD. Written as DNA, the CDR3 is TGTGCCATCAGTCCGGGACAGGGGGCTCAGCCCTATGGCTACACCTTC. Translated: CAISPGQGAQPYGYTF.

This sequence joins TRBV7-2 and TRBJ2-5, with TRBD2 matching 13 bases. The CDR3 spans 17 residues. CDR1 and CDR2 from the germline V gene are SGHTA and FQGNSA. The J segment lost 1 base and the V segment lost 4 bases, leaving 6 bases of the junction unmatched. Here the CDR3 DNA reads TGTGCCAGCAGCTACCTACTAGCGGGGGGGGCCCAAGAGACCCAGTACTTC. Protein: CASSYLLAGGAQETQYF.

This chain uses TRBV6-5 with TRBJ1-2; D remains ambiguous. In germline, CDR1 is MNHEY, CDR2 SVGAGI. CDR3 length: 16 residues. V gave up 0 bases and J gave up 3 bases, with 14 bases separating them. Here the CDR3 reads CASSYSRQPSYYGYTF. The CDR3 nucleotides read TGTGCCAGCAGTTACTCCCGGCAGCCTAGCTACTATGGCTACACCTTC.

J is TRBJ2-7 and V is TRBV15, with D unclear. The V gene lost 1 base and the J gene lost 4 bases, with 11 bases spanning the gap. The CDR3 contains 14 residues. Germline loops: CDR1 LNHNV, CDR2 YYDKDF (reference sequence). CDR3 region: CATSRGMRFYEQYF. The CDR3 nucleotides read TGTGCCACCAGCAGAGGGATGAGGTTTTACGAGCAGTACTTC.

CDR3 in amino acids: CASTPGGGDTDTQYF. The CDR3 DNA reads TGTGCCAGCACCCCTGGGGGGGGTGATACAGATACGCAGTATTTT. The chain employs TRBV5-7 and TRBJ2-3; 7 nucleotides line up with TRBD2. TRBV5-7 is flagged as an ORF with uncertain function. V was clipped by 6 bases and J by 3 bases; unmatched bases: 10. The CDR3 covers 15 residues.

V is TRBV13 and J is TRBJ2-1, with D perhaps TRBD2 (6 bases). CDR3 length equals 15 residues. Germline values: CDR1 PRHDT, CDR2 FYEKMQ (reference sequence). Trimming cost V 5 bases and J 8 bases, with 19 bases left between them. This CDR3 reads CASSPVRLGFDEQFF. CDR3 in DNA: TGTGCCAGCAGCCCCGTCCGACTAGGATTCGATGAGCAGTTCTTC.

This clone was observed once. This chain uses TRBV5-1 with TRBJ1-1; tentative D call: TRBD1 (6 bases). The CDR3 totals 15 residues. The V gene's germline CDR1 is SGHRS and CDR2 YFSETQ. With 2 bases removed from V and 2 bases from J, the gap between germline ends came to 13 bases. The CDR3 DNA is TGCGCCAGCAGCTTTCCCGGGGGGGCCAACACTGAAGCTTTCTTT. This sequence encodes CASSFPGGANTEAFF.